This entry features one T cell receptor (beta chain) sequence. Its antigen remains unknown. The treatment here: roughly 10-day PBMC culture with coronavirus spike peptide pools or control peptides (ViraFEST assay). It was before the COVID-19 pandemic (2011-2018) that the unexposed donor's CD4+ T cells were collected. ViraFEST used peptide pools to expand antigen-specific T cells and subsequently sequenced their TCRs. The Oncomine TCR Beta short-read assay sequenced DNA from cultured CD4+ T cells. MiXCR, applied by TCRdb to the PCR reads, yields one record per CDR3 protein. Of 3,500 to 5,000 distinct CDR3 sequences detected, roughly three fifths appear once; the ten largest clones hold approximately 30%. These data belong to a study of vaccination and CD4 T cells after COVID-19. Germline loops: CDR1 SNHLY, CDR2 FYNNEI. The CDR3 is 15 amino acids. Trimming took 6 bases from V and 4 from J, leaving 16 bases between them.

The receptor was isolated from a human donor in good health. Sequences were obtained from CD4+ T cells from blood, cultured in vitro. V and J are TRBV2 and TRBJ1-5; D may be TRBD1 (6 bases). CDR3 residues: CASRGTTGPNQPQHF. The DNA of the CDR3 is TGTGCCAGCAGGGGTACAACAGGGCCAAATCAGCCCCAGCATTTT. Looking up the rest from reference TRBV2 and TRBJ1-5 gives the full variable domain: EPEVTQTPSHQVTQMGQEVILRCVPISNHLYFYWYRQILGQKVEFLVSFYNNEISEKSEIFDDQFSVERPDGSNFTLKIRSTKLEDSAMYFCASRGTTGPNQPQHFGDGTRLSIL.